The 17 T cell receptor beta chains in this list originate from one sample, sequenced in a study of PD-1 blockade in classical Hodgkin lymphoma. Clones were read by immunoSEQ multiplex PCR, and TCRdb kept only the in-frame ones, dropping some. Of about 45,000 clones in the sample, roughly 72% were seen once. Every patient relapsed after autologous stem cell transplantation, and brentuximab vedotin exposure varied. The sequences come from peripheral blood mononuclear cells (PBMCs), collected before the second cycle of nivolumab. The receptors shown here come from a human donor with classical Hodgkin lymphoma.

Written as DNA, the CDR3 is TGTGCCAGCAGTGTGACAAGCACTCGTGAGCAGTTCTTC. Translated: CASSVTSTREQFF. This rearrangement joins TRBV6-4 to TRBJ2-1; D remains unclear. This CDR3 is 13 amino acids long. V shed 4 bases and J shed 9 bases, with 13 bases lying between them. Germline-derived CDR1 and CDR2 are MRHNA and SNTAGT.

The gene calls are TRBV27 and TRBJ2-5; the D gene is possibly TRBD2 (6 bases). The J call may be wrong; the DNA end is better matched by TRBJ2-7. Germline V lookup: CDR1 MNHEY, CDR2 SMNVEV (reference sequence). The CDR3 sequence is 11 residues long. The CDR3: CASGLLYEQYF. The CDR3 DNA sequence: TGTGCCAGCGGACTACTCTACGAGCAGTACTTC.

CDR3 in DNA: TGTGCCACCAGCTCAGGGGGTCTGAACACTGAAGCTTTCTTT. It is translated as CATSSGGLNTEAFF. The V gene is TRBV15, the J gene TRBJ1-1; 7 positions match TRBD1. The CDR3 runs to 14 residues. V gave up 5 bases and J gave up 0 bases; unmatched junction bases: 3. Germline lookup yields CDR1 LNHNV and CDR2 YYDKDF (reference sequence).

V usage is TRBV13 and J usage is TRBJ2-5; 9 positions agree with TRBD2. The ends lost 6 bases at V and 3 bases at J; junction bases unmatched: 2. CDR1 PRHDT and CDR2 FYEKMQ come from the germline V gene (reference sequence). This CDR3 is built from 13 residues. The CDR3 sequence is CASRKREEETQYF. In nucleotides, the CDR3 is TGTGCCAGCAGGAAGCGGGAGGAAGAGACCCAGTACTTC.

The chain uses TRBV6-1 and TRBJ2-1; 7 positions agree with TRBD1. After removal of 4 bases from V and 9 bases from J, the junction contained 9 bases not matched to a gene. The CDR3 has 14 residues. Germline V CDR1 and CDR2: MNHNS, SASEGT. CDR3 bases: TGTGCCAGCAGTGGCGACAGGGTTAGAGGTGAGCAGTTCTTC. Translating it yields CASSGDRVRGEQFF.

The chain recombines TRBV5-8 with TRBJ2-5, with 10 bases aligning to TRBD1. This CDR3 comprises 15 residues. Germline V CDR1 and CDR2: SGHTS, YDEGEE. J gave up 5 bases and V 4 bases, and 8 bases lay outside the gene matches. CDR3: CASSVTGGASETQYF. The CDR3 DNA reads as TGTGCCAGCAGCGTGACAGGGGGCGCCTCGGAGACCCAGTACTTC.

V and J are TRBV18 and TRBJ2-1; unclear D gene. Germline loops: CDR1 KGHSH, CDR2 LQKENI. V lost 7 bases and J 2 bases, leaving 12 bases between the germline ends. The CDR3 contains 14 residues. CDR3 residues: CASFSASTYNEQFF. CDR3 sequence (DNA): TGTGCCAGCTTTTCGGCGAGTACCTACAATGAGCAGTTCTTC.

This chain joins TRBV6-6 and TRBJ2-7; 9 positions match TRBD1. The CDR3 length is 14 residues. From germline, CDR1 is MNHNY and CDR2 SVGAGI (reference sequence). V was clipped by 11 bases and J by 3 bases; unmatched bases: 11. DNA of the CDR3: TGTGCCGGCCACCCGGGACAGGGACACTACGAGCAGTACTTC. Amino acids: CAGHPGQGHYEQYF.

This clone was observed a handful of times. The V gene is TRBV14, the J gene TRBJ1-4; 9 bases are shared with TRBD1. The germline gives CDR1 SGHDN, CDR2 FVKESK. V shed 6 bases, J shed 8 bases, and the junction held 10 bases outside the gene matches. The CDR3 totals 15 residues. As DNA, the CDR3 is TGTGCCAGCAGTGACAACAGGGGGCGCAAGGAAAAACTGTTTTTT. It codes for CASSDNRGRKEKLFF.

The chain links TRBV27 to TRBJ1-1, with TRBD1 identical over 9 bases. The junction had 8 bases not matched to a gene; V was cut back by 5 bases and J by 4 bases. Per germline, CDR1 MNHEY and CDR2 SMNVEV (reference sequence). This CDR3 has 15 residues. The CDR3 reads CASSARQGVFTEAFF. In DNA form, the CDR3 reads TGTGCCAGCAGTGCCCGACAGGGGGTATTCACTGAAGCTTTCTTT.

This rearrangement joins TRBV11-2 to TRBJ2-1; TRBD1 aligns across 9 bases. Losses at the gene ends were 2 bases for V and 4 bases for J; bases not matched to a gene: 12. The CDR3 covers 18 residues. Germline V gene lookup returns CDR1 SGHAT and CDR2 FQNNGV. The CDR3 loop is CASSLTPQQGAPYNEQFF. The DNA of the CDR3 is TGTGCCAGCAGCTTAACGCCCCAACAGGGGGCCCCATACAATGAGCAGTTCTTC.

The chain uses TRBV5-6 and TRBJ2-6; possible D gene TRBD1, 5 bases. The germline CDR1 and CDR2 sequences are SGHDT and YYEEEE. The V and J ends lost 0 bases and 2 bases respectively, with 12 bases between them. The CDR3 sequence is 17 residues long. The CDR3 sequence: CASSLVTAYTGANVLTF. CDR3 in DNA: TGTGCCAGCAGCTTGGTGACAGCCTACACTGGGGCCAACGTCCTGACTTTC.

This chain joins TRBV12-5 and TRBJ2-7, with 7 bases identical to TRBD1. The V segment lost 4 bases and the J segment 3 bases; nucleotides outside the gene matches: 9. The germline CDR1 and CDR2 sequences are LGHNT and FRNRAP. This CDR3 spans 15 amino acids. In nucleotides, the CDR3 is TGTGCTAGTGGTTCCCGAAGGGGGCTAGGCTACGAGCAGTACTTC. Translation: CASGSRRGLGYEQYF. The whole variable domain, remainder taken from reference TRBV12-5 and TRBJ2-7, is DARVTQTPRHKVTEMGQEVTMRCQPILGHNTVFWYRQTMMQGLELLAYFRNRAPLDDSGMPKDRFSAEMPDATLATLKIQPSEPRDSAVYFCASGSRRGLGYEQYFGPGTRLTVT.

This chain uses TRBV19 with TRBJ2-7; D could derive from TRBD1 or TRBD2 (7 bases each). This CDR3 is 15 amino acids long. Germline loops: CDR1 LNHDA, CDR2 SQIVND (reference sequence). V was shortened by 3 bases and J by 5 bases, with 17 bases between the two germline ends. The DNA of the CDR3 is TGTGCCAGTAGTATGGGGGGGACAGTTGGCAACGAGCAGTACTTC. It encodes CASSMGGTVGNEQYF.

Only one count was recorded for this clone. The V call is TRBV6-5, the J call TRBJ1-2, with 11 bases matching TRBD1. Looked up from germline, CDR1 is MNHEY and CDR2 is SVGAGI. After removal of 6 bases from V and 12 bases from J, the junction contained 6 bases not matched to a gene. The CDR3 totals 12 residues. The CDR3 nucleotides are TGTGCCAGCAGCTCCGGGACAGGGGGGGACACCTTC. It codes for CASSSGTGGDTF.

This chain uses TRBV7-2 with TRBJ2-7; D call uncertain. Deletions cut 5 bases from V and 7 bases from J, with 18 bases between. The V gene's germline CDR1 is SGHTA and CDR2 FQGNSA. This CDR3 region has 14 residues. CDR3: CASSPTPKAREQYF. The CDR3 coding sequence is TGTGCCAGCAGCCCCACCCCCAAGGCTCGAGAGCAGTACTTC.

This clone was seen a single time. V is TRBV30 and J is TRBJ1-5; 8 positions agree with TRBD1. Germline V gene sequence: CDR1 GTSNPN, CDR2 SVGIG (reference sequence). The length of the CDR3 is 14 residues. Trimming removed 3 bases from V and 2 bases from J; junction bases left unmatched: 3. CDR3 bases: TGTGCCTGGAGCATGACAGGGGGCAATCAGCCCCAGCATTTT. Translated, it gives CAWSMTGGNQPQHF.